This T cell receptor (beta chain) was captured by sequencing in a study of cytomegalovirus exposure and HLA in healthy donors (dated by TCRdb to between 2016 and 2019). The study in broad terms: A later analysis indicated that the roughly 130 validation repertoires were generated on the platform also employed for the roughly 720 repertoires of the first cohort. The study aimed to test whether cataloging public T cell receptors could reveal signatures of past pathogen exposure. In addition to the first cohort of hundreds of subjects, a separate validation cohort of over 90 different subjects was used. High-throughput TCR immunosequencing, statistical association of individual TCRs with disease status, and machine learning were combined to predict cytomegalovirus infection status.

Library creation used the immunoSEQ multiplex PCR assay. The source study handled its data this way. A statistical classification framework was developed to diagnose cytomegalovirus status using the catalog of TCR beta chain sequences. Sourced from immuneACCESS, this table was stored by TCRdb with only in-frame sequences that have V and J called. A share of the clones is absent; for the studies checked, an unresolved V gene accounts for under half, and the remainder has no known explanation. That table gives V, J and clone size, and the DNA gave D and trimming. This sample holds roughly 75,000 clones; approximately 80% were observed only once. The ten largest account for about 3% of the sample. From the cysteine up to the phenylalanine, the CDR3 has a length of 13 residues. Only the CDR3 part of the read is kept: 39 bases, read in frame from the first base. Sequences SGHVS (CDR1) and FNYEAQ (CDR2) are obtained from the germline V gene. The junction carries 12 bases between V and J, which are trimmed by 5 bases and 7 bases respectively.

The donors were included in the validation cohort of around 120 subjects, a group kept apart from the approximately 700-subject first cohort. With respect to this clone: This clone's antigen is unknown. Per-nucleotide qualities are absent, and no much larger clonotype sits a single base away.

Results and caveats for the whole study, not just this receptor: It was suggested by the authors that the approach could potentially be generalized to other disease states and immunological phenotypes. Most TCR sequences were seen in very few donors, while some public TCRs were found in many individuals. In vitro tests confirmed that a few of the cytomegalovirus-associated TCR beta chains recognize cytomegalovirus antigens. In a later analysis, TCRs clustered in the first cohort were found to also tend to co-occur in the 120 or so validation repertoires, with 94% of cluster scores above 0. In the study, around 160 TCR beta chains were listed as associated with cytomegalovirus. In both the original and validation cohorts, the classifier was reported to diagnose cytomegalovirus status with high specificity and sensitivity. A later analysis had no HLA typing for the validation cohort, so co-occurrence there was scored across all 120 repertoires.

The sequenced sample consisted of PBMCs. The chain joins TRBV7-6 to TRBJ2-1, with the D gene too uncertain to name. This receptor was obtained from a young man in good health and CMV-seronegative. The CDR3 corresponds to CASSRPGRNEQFF. The DNA sequence reads TGTGCCAGCAGCCGACCGGGTAGGAATGAGCAGTTCTTC. With the rest looked up from the reference TRBV7-6 and TRBJ2-1 genes rather than sequenced, the full variable domain is GAGVSQSPRYKVTKRGQDVALRCDPISGHVSLYWYRQALGQGPEFLTYFNYEAQQDKSGLPNDRFSAERPEGSISTLTIQRTEQRDSAMYRCASSRPGRNEQFFGPGTRLTVL.